The next 21 T cell receptor beta chains were all read from a single sample in a study of human T cells and chemical hapten exposure. TCRdb processed the RACE reads anew with MiXCR; each CDR3 protein has one entry. The sample contains over 95,000 distinct CDR3 sequences, 9.5% to 15% of which appear only once. Described time point: patch test 1, 2 weeks after DPC sensitization. Treatment: therapeutic diphenylcyclopropenone sensitization with weekly scalp DPC. This sample comprised whole blood, obtained in connection with sensitization to the hapten diphenylcyclopropenone (DPC). All receptors derive from a woman aged 35 to 49 with alopecia areata. Some clones in this sample may be carry-over from other donors' samples.

V gene TRBV3-1 combines with J gene TRBJ2-1; D ambiguous. CDR1 and CDR2 from the germline V gene are LGHDT and YNNKEL (reference sequence). The CDR3 covers 13 residues. V was clipped by 1 base and J by 6 bases, with 7 bases between them. The CDR3 is CASSQGAANEQFF. The CDR3 bases are TGTGCCAGCAGCCAAGGGGCGGCCAATGAGCAGTTCTTC.

The genes are TRBV7-3 and TRBJ2-3; no definite D call. CDR1 is SGHTA and CDR2 is FQGTGA in the germline V gene. The CDR3 has 15 residues. The V end lost 5 bases, the J end lost 2 bases, and 14 bases lay between the germline ends. The CDR3 sequence: CASSQNRVNTDTQYF. CDR3 coding DNA: TGTGCCAGCAGCCAAAATCGGGTCAACACAGATACGCAGTATTTT.

This chain uses TRBV7-2 with TRBJ2-7; D gene unclear. CDR1 and CDR2 from the germline V gene are SGHTA and FQGNSA. The germline V and J ends were trimmed by 5 bases and 0 bases, with 11 bases remaining between them. The CDR3 extends over 14 amino acids. The CDR3 spells CASSKPDLSYEQYF. CDR3 sequence (DNA): TGTGCCAGCAGCAAACCGGACCTCTCCTACGAGCAGTACTTC.

This clonotype was seen a handful of times. The chain links TRBV6-5 to TRBJ2-1; 11 bases map to TRBD2. Trimming removed 4 bases from V and 4 bases from J; junction bases left unmatched: 9. Germline loops: CDR1 MNHEY, CDR2 SVGAGI. CDR3 size: 17 residues. The CDR3 DNA follows: TGTGCCAGCAGTTTTCGAATCGGACTAGCGGGTTACAATGAGCAGTTCTTC. Its protein is CASSFRIGLAGYNEQFF.

This clonotype was counted between two and nine times. V and J are TRBV10-3 and TRBJ2-4; D gene uncertain. The ends were cut back, 3 bases at V and 8 bases at J, with 8 bases in the middle. The CDR3 is 12 residues long. Germline V CDR1 and CDR2: ENHRY, SYGVKD. CDR3 residues: CAISEVADIQYF. The CDR3 nucleotides read TGTGCCATCAGTGAAGTGGCCGACATTCAGTACTTC.

This clonotype was detected ten times or more. CDR3 region: CASSLRPSSTDTQYF. The CDR3 DNA sequence: TGTGCCAGCAGTTTACGACCGTCTAGCACAGATACGCAGTATTTT. The V and J genes are TRBV12-3 or TRBV12-4 and TRBJ2-3, with D hard to call. This CDR3 is built from 15 residues. Deletions cut 2 bases from V and 0 bases from J, with 9 bases between.

This chain joins TRBV5-8 and TRBJ1-2, with D possibly TRBD1 on 6 matching bases. This CDR3 has 15 residues. Between the trimmed V and J ends, which lost 0 bases and 3 bases, there was a span of 12 bases. The germline CDR1 and CDR2 sequences are SGHTS and YDEGEE. For the CDR3, the DNA is TGTGCCAGCAGCTTGGGGACAGAGCCCTACTATGGCTACACCTTC. Translating gives CASSLGTEPYYGYTF.

The CDR3 loop is CASSAQGYYEQYF. The CDR3 DNA reads as TGTGCCAGCAGTGCCCAGGGTTACTACGAGCAGTACTTC. This chain joins TRBV2 and TRBJ2-7; possible D gene TRBD1, 5 bases. V shed 4 bases and J shed 3 bases, with 10 bases lying between them. CDR3 length equals 13 residues. Germline CDR1 is SNHLY and CDR2 is FYNNEI.

This clonotype was detected many times. The chain couples TRBV28 to TRBJ2-7, with no clear D. V was shortened by 4 bases and J by 7 bases, with 11 bases between the two germline ends. The germline CDR1 and CDR2 sequences are MDHEN and SYDVKM. CDR3 length equals 12 residues. The CDR3 nucleotides read TGTGCCAGCAGTTCCCTTGACGGAGAGCAGTACTTC. Encoded protein: CASSSLDGEQYF.

The chain is built from TRBV6-4 and TRBJ2-7; 7 bases are shared with TRBD2. Germline CDR1 reads MRHNA; CDR2 reads SNTAGT. The CDR3 has 14 residues. The trim removed 6 bases at V and 1 base at J, leaving 6 bases unmatched. In DNA form, the CDR3 reads TGTGCCAGCAGCCCCCGGGAGGTGTCCTACGAGCAGTACTTC. This codes for CASSPREVSYEQYF.

The count of this clonotype is one. The V and J genes are TRBV7-9 and TRBJ2-1; TRBD2 matches at 11 bases. After removal of 4 bases from V and 4 bases from J, the junction contained 6 bases not matched to a gene. Germline V gives CDR1 SEHNR, CDR2 FQNEAQ (reference sequence). The CDR3 is 16 residues long. The CDR3 loop reads CASSSGTSGVYNEQFF. The CDR3 DNA reads as TGTGCCAGCAGCTCCGGGACTAGCGGAGTTTACAATGAGCAGTTCTTC.

This clonotype was observed many times. The V gene is TRBV6-2 or TRBV6-3, the J gene TRBJ2-7; unclear D gene. In germline, CDR1 is MNHEY, CDR2 SVGEGT. The V end lost 4 bases, the J end lost 5 bases, and 6 bases lay between the germline ends. The CDR3 extends over 11 amino acids. CDR3: CASSSLHEQYF. The CDR3 region has the DNA TGTGCCAGCAGTTCACTCCACGAGCAGTACTTC.

This clonotype showed up many times. V gene TRBV12-3 or TRBV12-4 combines with J gene TRBJ1-1; D not resolved. The CDR3 has 13 amino acids. V lost 5 bases and J 7 bases, leaving 14 bases between the germline ends. In nucleotides, the CDR3 is TGTGCCAGCAGTCTCTTGATCAAGGGTGAAGCTTTCTTT. Encoded protein: CASSLLIKGEAFF.

Many counts were recorded for this clonotype. The chain is built from TRBV7-6 and TRBJ1-1; a weak D match, TRBD1 (5 bases). The CDR3 sequence is 13 residues long. Between the trimmed V and J ends, which lost 7 bases and 11 bases, there was a span of 20 bases. The germline CDR1 and CDR2 sequences are SGHVS and FNYEAQ. This chain's CDR3 is CASTQTPGTRAFF. The CDR3, as DNA: TGTGCCAGCACCCAGACGCCCGGGACCAGGGCTTTCTTT.

The chain is built from TRBV11-3 and TRBJ2-7; D ambiguous. The CDR3 sequence is 13 residues long. Trimming removed 2 bases at V and 5 bases at J, with 10 bases between. CDR1 is SGHNT and CDR2 is YENEEA in the germline V gene. The CDR3, as DNA: TGTGCCAGCAGCTTAAGTGATGGCGACGAGCAGTACTTC. Translation gives CASSLSDGDEQYF.

This clonotype was counted between two and nine times. The V gene is TRBV28, the J gene TRBJ1-1, with D unclear. V dropped 3 bases and J dropped 5 bases, with 13 bases sitting between them. CDR3 length equals 14 residues. Germline CDR1 reads MDHEN; CDR2 reads SYDVKM. CDR3 in DNA: TGTGCCAGCAGTTTTACGATGAGGCTGACTGAAGCTTTCTTT. Its translation is CASSFTMRLTEAFF.

This clonotype has a handful of counts. The chain joins TRBV7-9 to TRBJ2-1; maybe TRBD2 (5 bases). V shed 6 bases and J shed 0 bases, with 9 bases lying between them. In germline, CDR1 is SEHNR, CDR2 FQNEAQ (reference sequence). CDR3 length: 14 residues. The CDR3 loop reads CASRRRDSYNEQFF. CDR3 nucleotides: TGTGCCAGCAGGCGTCGGGACTCCTACAATGAGCAGTTCTTC.

The chain carries TRBV2 and TRBJ1-2; tentatively, D is TRBD1 (6 bases). Between the trimmed V and J ends, which lost 7 bases and 4 bases, there was a span of 13 bases. This CDR3 contains 13 residues. The germline gives CDR1 SNHLY, CDR2 FYNNEI. In nucleotides, the CDR3 is TGTGCCAGCACCAATGACAGGACCTATGGCTACACCTTC. Its protein product is CASTNDRTYGYTF.

This clonotype was seen ten or more times. The genes are TRBV12-3 or TRBV12-4 and TRBJ2-3; a possible D gene is TRBD2 (6 bases). This CDR3 comprises 15 residues. V lost 4 bases and J lost 3, with 14 bases in between. The DNA of the CDR3 is TGTGCCAGCAGTTCCCGCGGGGCTGGGACAGATACGCAGTATTTT. This encodes CASSSRGAGTDTQYF.

This clonotype came up a few times. The V gene is TRBV6-2 or TRBV6-3, the J gene TRBJ2-1, with D unresolved. V was shortened by 2 bases and J by 4 bases, with 3 bases between the two germline ends. The CDR3 is made up of 12 amino acids. Germline V gene lookup returns CDR1 MNHEY and CDR2 SVGEGT. The CDR3 DNA reads TGTGCCAGCAGTTACGGTTACAATGAGCAGTTCTTC. Amino acids: CASSYGYNEQFF.

The V call is TRBV2, the J call TRBJ2-4, with D maybe TRBD2 (5 bases). V was clipped by 4 bases and J by 11 bases, with 15 bases between them. The germline gives CDR1 SNHLY, CDR2 FYNNEI. CDR3 length equals 13 residues. The CDR3 loop is CASSVTETIFQYF. CDR3 DNA: TGTGCCAGCAGTGTCACGGAGACTATATTTCAGTACTTC.